Following are 4 T cell receptor beta chains from one sample sequenced in a study of blood T cell repertoires in COVID-19. Sequencing used immunoSEQ multiplex PCR; TCRdb keeps in-frame clones, though not all of them. The sample carries tens of thousands of clones, roughly 89% recorded once. What was sequenced was peripheral blood. The receptor source for this set is a woman in her sixties or seventies with acute or convalescent COVID-19.

The chain is built from TRBV18 and TRBJ1-1, with 10 bases matching TRBD1. This CDR3 spans 18 amino acids. CDR1 KGHSH and CDR2 LQKENI come from the germline V gene. V lost 2 bases and J lost 4; bases outside the gene matches: 13. The CDR3 sequence is CASSPGHLTGTGATEAFF. For the CDR3, the DNA is TGTGCCAGCTCACCAGGACATCTCACCGGGACAGGGGCCACTGAAGCTTTCTTT.

The chain couples TRBV18 to TRBJ1-2; TRBD1 matches at 7 bases. The CDR3 contains 15 residues. With V trimmed by 2 bases and J by 5 bases, 8 bases remained unmatched. Germline V CDR1 and CDR2: KGHSH, LQKENI. CDR3 in DNA: TGTGCCAGCTCACCAACTAAAGGGGGCGGGTATGGCTACACCTTC. It translates to CASSPTKGGGYGYTF.

This clone was detected once. The rearrangement uses TRBV12-3 or TRBV12-4 and TRBJ1-2, with 11 bases that match TRBD1. V was clipped by 8 bases and J by 3 bases; unmatched bases: 2. The CDR3 is 13 residues long. The CDR3 nucleotides are TGTGCCAGCTGGGACAGGGGGGACTATGGCTACACCTTC. Translating it yields CASWDRGDYGYTF.

This clone was picked up one time. The V and J genes are TRBV7-9 and TRBJ1-5; D not resolved. Germline V gene sequence: CDR1 SEHNR, CDR2 FQNEAQ (reference sequence). V lost 1 base and J 2 bases, leaving 6 bases between the germline ends. The CDR3 runs 14 residues. CDR3 nucleotide sequence: TGTGCCAGCAGCTTAGGAGTGGGCAATCAGCCCCAGCATTTT. Its protein is CASSLGVGNQPQHF.